Listed below are T cell receptor beta chains from one sample, sequenced in a study of shared clonotypes between healthy human individuals. Method: immunoSEQ multiplex PCR; TCRdb's copy keeps in-frame clones and lacks some. The sample contains millions of clones, around 90% of which appear only once. Sequencing was carried out using naive CD4+ T cells sorted from blood. The origin of the receptors is a man younger than 35 in good health. Both conserved end residues are part of each CDR3. Fields, in order: V gene, J gene, D gene, clone size, CDR3 protein, CDR3 DNA. A D gene is named only where the DNA matches it firmly. Clone size is stated in some rows and not others, as once, few, many or a class when expanded.

>TRBV5-1|TRBJ2-2|.|.
CASSLATNAGELFF
TGCGCCAGCAGCTTGGCAACGAATGCCGGGGAGCTGTTTTTT
>TRBV13|TRBJ2-2|TRBD1|.
CASSVRRGRTGELFF
TGTGCCAGCAGCGTCCGCAGGGGGCGCACCGGGGAGCTGTTTTTT
>TRBV5-1|TRBJ2-2|TRBD1|once
CASSQNTGVVGTGELFF
TGCGCCAGCAGTCAAAATACAGGGGTCGTAGGCACCGGGGAGCTGTTTTTT
>TRBV27|TRBJ2-7|.|once
CASSSQGPYEQYF
TGTGCCAGCAGCTCCCAGGGGCCCTACGAGCAGTACTTC
>TRBV5-1|TRBJ2-2|TRBD1|.
CASMYRGSGTGELFF
TGCGCCAGCATGTACAGGGGCTCGGGCACCGGGGAGCTGTTTTTT
>TRBV5-1|TRBJ2-7|.|.
CASSLDQGTTYEQYF
TGCGCCAGCAGCTTGGATCAGGGGACCACCTACGAGCAGTACTTC
>TRBV30|TRBJ2-7|.|.
CAWSVYRGSSYEQYF
TGTGCCTGGAGTGTATATCGGGGAAGCTCCTACGAGCAGTACTTC
>TRBV7-9|TRBJ2-3|.|.
CAHLGGRTDTQYF
TGTGCCCATCTGGGGGGGCGGACAGATACGCAGTATTTT
>TRBV19|TRBJ1-1|TRBD1|.
CASSHRDRGRAFF
TGTGCCAGTAGTCACCGGGACAGGGGAAGGGCTTTCTTT
>TRBV10-3|TRBJ2-3|.|.
CAISVGDTQYF
TGTGCCATCAGTGTCGGAGATACGCAGTATTTT
>TRBV5-1|TRBJ1-3|.|.
CASSTGTGSGNTIYF
TGCGCCAGCAGCACCGGAACAGGGTCTGGAAACACCATATATTTT
>TRBV2|TRBJ1-2|.|.
CASSEAGYGYTF
TGTGCCAGCAGTGAGGCAGGATATGGCTACACCTTC
>TRBV7-9|TRBJ2-1|.|.
CASSQVGQSNEQFF
TGTGCCAGCAGCCAAGTGGGCCAATCCAATGAGCAGTTCTTC
>TRBV6-5|TRBJ1-1|.|.
CASSYTDMFEAFF
TGTGCCAGCAGTTACACGGACATGTTTGAAGCTTTCTTT
>TRBV5-1|TRBJ1-2|.|.
CASSLVMAGFNYGYTF
TGCGCCAGCAGCTTGGTCATGGCAGGATTCAACTATGGCTACACCTTC
>TRBV18|TRBJ2-7|TRBD1|once
CASSPGQAANGEQYF
TGTGCCAGCTCACCAGGACAGGCCGCTAATGGTGAGCAGTACTTC
>TRBV18|TRBJ2-7|.|.
CASSPDSRDEQYF
TGTGCCAGCTCACCAGACAGTAGGGACGAGCAGTACTTC
>TRBV5-4|TRBJ1-1|.|.
CASSVGTASNTEAFF
TGTGCCAGCAGCGTGGGGACCGCTTCGAACACTGAAGCTTTCTTT
>TRBV27|TRBJ1-1|.|.
CASRNFLRDKNTEAFF
TGTGCCAGCAGGAACTTTTTACGGGACAAGAACACTGAAGCTTTCTTT